Described below is a single T cell receptor beta chain sequence and its context. The method was immunoSEQ multiplex PCR; TCRdb's version includes in-frame clones alone and lacks a portion of them. In the table there are more than 550,000 clones, less than 95% of which are singletons. The V end lost 11 bases, the J end lost 8 bases, and 15 bases lay between the germline ends. Germline lookup yields CDR1 LNHDA and CDR2 SQIVND (reference sequence). The CDR3 extends over 12 amino acids. The sample originates from a study of shared clonotypes between healthy human individuals. CD8 memory combined CD45RO+ cells with CCR7-negative CD45RA+ TemRA cells.

Sequences were obtained from memory CD8+ T cells from PBMCs. Indicated subset: CD45RO+ cells pooled with CCR7-negative TemRA cells. The sequence derives from a man aged 18 to 29 in good health. Some clones in this sample may be carry-over from other donors' samples. The chain carries TRBV19 and TRBJ2-2, with D uncertain. CDR3 residues: CAGQGPGGELFF. The CDR3 nucleotides are TGTGCCGGCCAAGGGCCGGGTGGGGAGCTGTTTTTT.